The clone carrying this TCR beta chain counts as medium-sized. Its cognate antigen is unknown. Time point meaning: sample taken at primary tumor resection. Material for sequencing was whole RNA from tumor, nontumor lung or frozen PBMC, left unsorted. These data belong to a study of spatial heterogeneity in lung cancer. Study as a whole: In raw reads, more than 9.5 appearances on average were recorded for each unique TCR and UMI combination. Study conclusions and caveats: Tumor mutation count correlated with how many alpha and beta TCRs expanded intratumorally.

Unique molecular identifiers, one per molecule, were present on every TCR cDNA molecule. Using its own MiXCR run on the 5' RACE reads, TCRdb lists one record per CDR3 protein. The repertoire holds about 4,500 distinct CDR3 sequences, with roughly 6.5% as singletons. CDR1 is SGHTA and CDR2 is FQGNSA in the germline V gene. Trimming left V 3 bases short and J 7 bases short, with 9 bases between. The CDR3 consists of 12 residues. Sequencing used lung tumor tissue, obtained at surgery. The clonotype comes from a male donor with early-stage non-small cell lung cancer. The chain recombines TRBV7-2 with TRBJ1-2; possible D gene TRBD1, 5 bases. CDR3 residues: CASSFQGRGYTF. The CDR3 DNA reads as TGTGCCAGCAGCTTTCAGGGACGTGGCTACACCTTC. Filled out from reference TRBV7-2 and TRBJ1-2, the complete variable domain reads GAGVSQSPSNKVTEKGKDVELRCDPISGHTALYWYRQSLGQGLEFLIYFQGNSAPDKSGLPSDRFSAERTGGSVSTLTIQRTQQEDSAVYLCASSFQGRGYTFGSGTRLTVV.